This T cell receptor (beta chain) was sequenced in a study of preoperative IRX-2 immunotherapy in early breast cancer. This table comes from immunoSEQ multiplex PCR, and its TCRdb copy is limited to in-frame clones, with some not included. There are more than 35,000 clones in the sample; 70% to 80% occur only once, and 1.2% lies in the top ten. CDR1 is MDHEN, CDR2 SYDVKM, per germline. Germline trimming cut 7 bases from V and 1 base from J; bases unmatched to any gene: 13. The CDR3 is made up of 17 amino acids. This clone was counted a few times. The treatment denotes: preoperative locoregional IRX-2 cytokine immunotherapy.

V and J are TRBV28 and TRBJ2-1; 7 nucleotides line up with TRBD2. The receptor was isolated from a human donor with breast cancer. The specimen comprised tumor tissue, sampled after IRX-2 immunotherapy. For the CDR3, the DNA is TGTGCCAGCACTTCCAGCGGGAAACTGGAATCCTACAATGAGCAGTTCTTC. Translating it yields CASTSSGKLESYNEQFF. Full variable domain (missing parts from reference TRBV28 and TRBJ2-1): DVKVTQSSRYLVKRTGEKVFLECVQDMDHENMFWYRQDPGLGLRLIYFSYDVKMKEKGDIPEGYSVSREKKERFSLILESASTNQTSMYLCASTSSGKLESYNEQFFGPGTRLTVL.